The entry below gives a single T cell receptor (beta chain) sequence along with its context. Its target is not known. Per the germline V gene, CDR1 is SGHDT and CDR2 is YYEEEE. The CDR3 covers 15 residues. The V gene lost 5 bases and the J gene lost 2 bases, with 17 bases spanning the gap. The data derive from a study of T cell clones after liver transplantation. Background on the study: In this trial, immunosuppression withdrawal was attempted within 2 years of liver transplant.

Profiling relied on immunoSEQ multiplex PCR, and the TCRdb table lists in-frame clones only, not all of them. The sample shows approximately 100,000 clones, around 84% of them seen only once. Overall study results and limits: Post-transplant, graft-donor-reactive CD4 TCRbeta sequences in blood dropped significantly in 5 of 8 subjects.

This clonotype was obtained from a human patient who received a liver transplant. Some T cells may be the graft donor's. This chain joins TRBV5-6 and TRBJ2-7; D call uncertain. The sequenced sample was CD4+ T cells from blood, obtained 47 months after liver transplant. Here the CDR3 DNA reads TGTGCCAGCAGTCCCGGCGGATTATCAACCTACGAGCAGTACTTC. This gives the protein CASSPGGLSTYEQYF.